The 6 T cell receptor beta chains in this list originate from one sample, sequenced in a study of T cell responses to AZD1222 COVID-19 vaccine (dated by TCRdb to 2020 to 2022). The time point label here, explained by the study, means: baseline before first vaccination. Library preparation was by the immunoSEQ multiplex PCR assay. The table was pulled from immuneACCESS by TCRdb, which kept in-frame rearrangements only. Such tables lose some clones; where checked, under half of the loss comes from unresolved V genes, and the rest has no known cause. Recorded for this sample are about 110,000 clones; 92% of them occurred a single time. Around 1.2% of the sample comes from the top ten. Sequencing was performed on peripheral blood, taken on day 0 of AZD1222 vaccination. The receptor source for this set is an adult in good health.

Here the CDR3 reads CASSHLSSWYTDTQYF. For the CDR3, the DNA is TGTGCCAGCAGCCACCTCTCGAGTTGGTACACAGATACGCAGTATTTT. The V gene is TRBV9, the J gene TRBJ2-3; D gene unclear. This CDR3 contains 16 residues. CDR1 and CDR2 (germline): SGDLS, YYNGEE. Trimming took off 4 bases at V and 2 bases at J, with 17 bases between the two ends. Together with reference TRBV9 and TRBJ2-3, the CDR3 gives the full variable domain: DSGVTQTPKHLITATGQRVTLRCSPRSGDLSVYWYQQSLDQGLQFLIQYYNGEERAKGNILERFSAQQFPDLHSELNLSSLELGDSALYFCASSHLSSWYTDTQYFGPGTRLTVL.

This chain joins TRBV19 and TRBJ2-3; D is perhaps TRBD2 (5 bases). Trimming stripped 5 bases from V and 3 bases from J, with 12 bases between. Germline V gene lookup returns CDR1 LNHDA and CDR2 SQIVND (reference sequence). The CDR3 runs 14 residues. The CDR3: CASSAQTGTDTQYF. The CDR3 nucleotides read TGTGCCAGTAGTGCGCAAACGGGGACAGATACGCAGTATTTT.

The chain carries TRBV28 and TRBJ2-1; TRBD2 aligns across 8 bases. This CDR3 comprises 19 residues. V dropped 3 bases and J dropped 1; count of bases not matched to a gene: 14. Germline CDR1 and CDR2: MDHEN and SYDVKM. CDR3 bases: TGTGCCAGCAGTTTGCGGCGGTCTGGCGGGAGGCCGTCCTACAATGAGCAGTTCTTC. Translated, it gives CASSLRRSGGRPSYNEQFF.

Here the CDR3 DNA reads TGTGCCAGTAGTAAACAGGAGGCTTGGCCATTAGATGGCTACACCTTC. Protein: CASSKQEAWPLDGYTF. This chain joins TRBV19 and TRBJ1-2, with a tentative D call TRBD1 (5 bases). V was shortened by 4 bases and J by 6 bases, with 21 bases between the two germline ends. The CDR3 covers 16 residues. Germline assignment: CDR1 LNHDA and CDR2 SQIVND (reference sequence).

V gene TRBV14 combines with J gene TRBJ2-5; 8 bases align to TRBD1. Germline V gene sequence: CDR1 SGHDN, CDR2 FVKESK. This CDR3 has 14 residues. V shed 2 bases and J 1 base; nucleotides not matched to a gene: 0. The CDR3: CASSQTGGQETQYF. Written as DNA, the CDR3 is TGTGCCAGCAGCCAAACAGGGGGCCAAGAGACCCAGTACTTC.

V is TRBV19 and J is TRBJ1-1; D is undetermined. Per germline, CDR1 LNHDA and CDR2 SQIVND (reference sequence). The V gene lost 3 bases and the J gene lost 5 bases, with 7 bases spanning the gap. The CDR3 covers 12 residues. The CDR3 coding sequence is TGTGCCAGTAGTATCCTTGGGACTGAAGCTTTCTTT. Amino acids: CASSILGTEAFF.